This T cell receptor beta chain was sequenced in a study of monozygotic twins with cystic fibrosis. About the research overall: With about 15 PCR cycles, barcoded libraries came from around 3 micrograms of fragmented DNA.

Germline V gene data show CDR1 as SNHLY and CDR2 as FYNNEI. CDR3 length: 13 residues. Trimming pared 6 bases from V and 5 bases from J, leaving 10 bases between. Clones were read by immunoSEQ multiplex PCR, and TCRdb kept only the in-frame ones, dropping some. This table holds approximately 24,000 clones, more than 75% found once. The rearrangement uses TRBV2 and TRBJ2-2; D is possibly TRBD1 (5 bases). The receptor's source is a woman in her 30s with cystic fibrosis. Sample: blood. The DNA of the CDR3 is TGTGCCAGCAGCCAGGGAAATACCGGGGAGCTGTTTTTT. This gives the protein CASSQGNTGELFF.